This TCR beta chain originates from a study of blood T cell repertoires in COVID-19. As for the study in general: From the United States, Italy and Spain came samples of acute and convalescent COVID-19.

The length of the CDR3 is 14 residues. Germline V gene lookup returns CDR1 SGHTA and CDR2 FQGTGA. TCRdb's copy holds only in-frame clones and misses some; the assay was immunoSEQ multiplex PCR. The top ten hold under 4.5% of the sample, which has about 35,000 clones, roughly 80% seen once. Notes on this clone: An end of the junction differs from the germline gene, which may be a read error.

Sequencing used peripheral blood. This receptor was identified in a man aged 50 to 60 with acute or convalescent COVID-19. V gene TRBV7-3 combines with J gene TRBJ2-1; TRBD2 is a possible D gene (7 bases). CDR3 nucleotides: TGTGCCAGCAGCTTAGGCGGGGGCTACAATGGGCAGTTCTTC. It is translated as CASSLGGGYNGQFF. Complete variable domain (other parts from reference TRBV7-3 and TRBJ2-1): GAGVSQTPSNKVTEKGKYVELRCDPISGHTALYWYRQSLGQGPEFLIYFQGTGAADDSGLPNDRFFAVRPEGSVSTLKIQRTERGDSAVYLCASSLGGGYNGQFFGPGTRLTVL.